The clone carrying this TCR beta chain came up many times. Its antigen is as yet unknown. Trimming cost V 4 bases and J 0 bases, with 8 bases left between them. The CDR3 contains 14 residues. The germline gives CDR1 ENHRY, CDR2 SYGVKD. This sample was taken from a study of T-cell reconstitution after alpha-beta-depleted transplantation in children. Findings of the study overall: From newly produced T cells came most of the T-cell counts and diversity one year after transplant. Several hundred expanded graft clones reportedly supplied alpha-beta T cells about two months after transplant.

Researchers prepared the TCRbeta library using unique molecular identifiers, the study reports. Each CDR3 protein gets one entry after TCRdb re-called the PCR reads with MiXCR. The table has about 420,000 distinct CDR3 sequences, roughly 15% seen once. The sequence was collected from a boy under two years old who had a stem cell transplant for Wiskott-Aldrich syndrome, so the T cells may come from the graft donor. The gene calls are TRBV10-3 and TRBJ2-3, with D possibly being TRBD2 (6 bases). Sample: PBMCs, mostly from graft donor cells, taken 360 days after TCRalphabeta/CD19-depleted stem cell transplant. DNA of the CDR3: TGTGCCATCAGTGGGGGGACTAGCACAGATACGCAGTATTTT. Translating gives CAISGGTSTDTQYF.